The 28 T cell receptor beta chains below were found in one sample sequenced in a study of blood T cell repertoires in COVID-19. Produced via immunoSEQ multiplex PCR; TCRdb's table is partial and in-frame only. Altogether 170,000 or so clones are present, roughly 83% being singletons, with the ten largest covering 2.5% to 3%. Sample: peripheral blood. The receptors were gathered from an older woman with acute or convalescent COVID-19.

The chain couples TRBV19 to TRBJ2-1, with a possible D match to TRBD2 (6 bases). Per germline, CDR1 LNHDA and CDR2 SQIVND (reference sequence). The germline V and J ends were trimmed by 5 bases and 0 bases, with 11 bases remaining between them. This CDR3 spans 15 amino acids. The DNA for the CDR3 is TGTGCCAGTAGTTCGGAGGGGCACTCCTACAATGAGCAGTTCTTC. It encodes CASSSEGHSYNEQFF.

This clone was seen once. This chain joins TRBV11-2 and TRBJ1-5, with 8 positions matching TRBD1. Per the germline V gene, CDR1 is SGHAT and CDR2 is FQNNGV. The ends lost 2 bases at V and 2 bases at J; junction bases unmatched: 8. The CDR3 covers 17 residues. The CDR3 protein is CASSLRAQGARNQPQHF. The DNA for the CDR3 is TGTGCCAGCAGCTTAAGGGCCCAGGGGGCACGCAATCAGCCCCAGCATTTT.

The gene calls are TRBV18 and TRBJ2-6, with TRBD1 identical over 9 bases. Trimming cost V 6 bases and J 4 bases; bases outside gene matches: 10. Germline lookup yields CDR1 KGHSH and CDR2 LQKENI. This CDR3 is 17 amino acids long. CDR3 coding DNA: TGTGCCAGCTCTAAGGCACAGGGGGCTTCAGGGGCCAACGTCCTGACTTTC. It specifies CASSKAQGASGANVLTF.

This chain joins TRBV4-3 and TRBJ1-4; weak D call: TRBD1 (5 bases). The CDR3 extends over 17 amino acids. Germline CDR1 LGHNA, CDR2 YSLEER. Trimming shortened V by 1 base and J by 2 bases, and 14 bases separated the two germline ends. CDR3 in amino acids: CASSQGTPQGTNEKLFF. CDR3 in DNA: TGCGCCAGCAGCCAAGGGACCCCCCAGGGCACTAATGAAAAACTGTTTTTT.

The gene calls are TRBV6-2 or TRBV6-3 and TRBJ2-2, with D perhaps TRBD1 (6 bases). The CDR3 loop spans 14 amino acids. Germline values: CDR1 MNHEY, CDR2 SVGEGT. Deletions cut 6 bases from V and 0 bases from J, with 8 bases between. CDR3 residues: CASSPGANTGELFF. CDR3 DNA: TGTGCCAGCAGCCCAGGGGCGAACACCGGGGAGCTGTTTTTT.

This chain connects TRBV7-9 to TRBJ2-7; D is undetermined. Germline loops: CDR1 SEHNR, CDR2 FQNEAQ (reference sequence). V lost 5 bases, J lost 5 bases, and 16 bases lay in between. The CDR3 extends over 14 amino acids. CDR3 nucleotides: TGTGCCAGCAGCCCCCTTGAGAGTTCCCACGAGCAGTACTTC. It specifies CASSPLESSHEQYF.

The genes are TRBV20-1 and TRBJ1-6, with D unclear. The CDR3 covers 13 residues. CDR1 DFQATT and CDR2 SNEGSKA come from the germline V gene (reference sequence). V lost 3 bases to trimming and J lost 7 bases, with 10 bases between them. CDR3 in amino acids: CSASKQLNSPLHF. The CDR3 DNA is TGCAGTGCTAGTAAACAGCTCAATTCACCCCTCCACTTT.

This clone was detected once. The V and J genes are TRBV6-5 and TRBJ1-1, with D maybe TRBD1 (5 bases). The CDR3 covers 12 residues. Trimming took off 7 bases at V and 1 base at J, with 7 bases between the two ends. Germline V gene lookup returns CDR1 MNHEY and CDR2 SVGAGI. CDR3 sequence: CASTGPNTEAFF. The CDR3 DNA reads TGTGCCAGCACAGGGCCGAACACTGAAGCTTTCTTT.

The genes are TRBV5-4 and TRBJ1-6; the D is unclear. The CDR3 extends over 16 amino acids. Germline CDR1 SGHNT, CDR2 YYREEE (reference sequence). V lost 3 bases and J 7 bases, leaving 17 bases between the germline ends. Written as DNA, the CDR3 is TGTGCCAGCAGCTCCCAACAGTTTACACCCAATTCACCCCTCCACTTT. This sequence encodes CASSSQQFTPNSPLHF.

This chain uses TRBV30 with TRBJ1-6; the match to TRBD1 covers 8 bases. Losses at the gene ends were 1 base for V and 7 bases for J; bases not matched to a gene: 9. Germline CDR1 reads GTSNPN; CDR2 reads SVGIG (reference sequence). The CDR3 runs 16 residues. In DNA form, the CDR3 reads TGTGCCTGGAGTGCCCCCTCAGGGGGCCGAAATTCACCCCTCCACTTT. Protein product: CAWSAPSGGRNSPLHF.

This clone was seen a handful of times. The genes are TRBV6-5 and TRBJ2-7, with a possible D match to TRBD1 (6 bases). The CDR3 sequence is 12 residues long. V was trimmed by 5 bases and J by 9 bases, leaving 14 bases between them. Per the germline V gene, CDR1 is MNHEY and CDR2 is SVGAGI. CDR3 residues: CASSTTGSRQYF. The CDR3, as DNA: TGTGCCAGCAGTACTACAGGGAGTAGGCAGTACTTC.

The J gene is TRBJ2-7, the V gene TRBV19, with unresolved D. CDR3 length: 13 amino acids. CDR1 and CDR2 (germline): LNHDA, SQIVND (reference sequence). V was cut by 3 bases and J by 0 bases, with 6 bases left in between. CDR3 sequence reads: CASSMASSYEQYF. CDR3 DNA sequence: TGTGCCAGTAGTATGGCATCCTCCTACGAGCAGTACTTC.

The gene calls are TRBV5-1 and TRBJ1-2, with 8 bases lining up with TRBD1. J gave up 6 bases and V 4 bases, and 11 bases lay outside the gene matches. CDR3 length equals 15 residues. CDR1 SGHRS and CDR2 YFSETQ come from the germline V gene. CDR3 sequence reads: CASSPGQGLSNGYTF. The CDR3 DNA reads TGCGCCAGCAGCCCTGGACAGGGCCTTTCTAATGGCTACACCTTC.

The rearrangement links TRBV9 to TRBJ1-2; a weak D match, TRBD1 (5 bases). Trimming stripped 3 bases from V and 6 bases from J, with 24 bases between. Per the germline V gene, CDR1 is SGDLS and CDR2 is YYNGEE. This CDR3 is built from 17 residues. CDR3 sequence (DNA): TGTGCCAGCAGCGCTAATCTTGGTAGGGGCTATGACGATGGCTACACCTTC. Amino acids: CASSANLGRGYDDGYTF.

The rearrangement uses TRBV4-1 and TRBJ1-3; D ambiguous. V lost 6 bases and J lost 8, with 8 bases in between. There are 11 residues in the CDR3. Looked up from germline, CDR1 is MGHRA and CDR2 is YSYEKL. In DNA, the CDR3 is TGCGCCAGCAGTCTGGGAGACACCATATATTTT. This encodes CASSLGDTIYF.

This clone was recorded a few times. The chain carries TRBV6-5 and TRBJ1-1; D is undetermined. Germline values: CDR1 MNHEY, CDR2 SVGAGI. This CDR3 is built from 14 residues. V lost 6 bases to trimming and J lost 3 bases, with 14 bases between them. The CDR3 DNA is TGTGCCAGCAGCCTTCGGGAGCTTGACACTGAAGCTTTCTTT. It codes for CASSLRELDTEAFF.

This chain uses TRBV28 with TRBJ1-1, with D perhaps matching TRBD1 (5 bases). Trimming removed 3 bases from V and 0 bases from J, with 11 bases in between. Germline values: CDR1 MDHEN, CDR2 SYDVKM. The CDR3 is made up of 15 amino acids. The CDR3 nucleotides read TGTGCCAGCAGTTTCCGGGGGTTAATGAACACTGAAGCTTTCTTT. As protein: CASSFRGLMNTEAFF.

V gene TRBV27 combines with J gene TRBJ2-7, with 8 bases that match TRBD1. V lost 5 bases to trimming and J lost 3 bases; unmatched junction nucleotides: 6. CDR3 length equals 14 residues. Germline V CDR1 and CDR2: MNHEY, SMNVEV (reference sequence). CDR3 sequence reads: CASSLRTGSYEQYF. The CDR3 DNA reads as TGTGCCAGCAGTCTCAGGACAGGGAGCTACGAGCAGTACTTC.

The chain carries TRBV10-1 and TRBJ1-4; D remains unclear. From germline, CDR1 is WNHNN and CDR2 SYGVQD (reference sequence). The CDR3 runs 15 residues. Trimming took 6 bases from V and 1 from J, leaving 12 bases between them. The CDR3 nucleotides read TGCGCCAGCAGGAAGCGGGTGGTAACTAATGAAAAACTGTTTTTT. It codes for CASRKRVVTNEKLFF.

The chain couples TRBV5-4 to TRBJ1-1; 9 bases line up with TRBD1. Germline V gene sequence: CDR1 SGHNT, CDR2 YYREEE (reference sequence). There are 18 residues in the CDR3. Unmatched junction bases numbered 18, after V lost 4 bases and J lost 5 bases. CDR3 loop: CASSLPGTGIKGETEAFF. CDR3 bases: TGTGCCAGCAGCCTACCCGGGACAGGGATAAAGGGTGAGACTGAAGCTTTCTTT.

The chain carries TRBV28 and TRBJ2-1; 8 bases line up with TRBD2. Losses at the gene ends were 6 bases for V and 4 bases for J; bases not matched to a gene: 5. CDR3 length equals 14 residues. In germline, CDR1 is MDHEN, CDR2 SYDVKM. The CDR3: CASRISGAYNEQFF. The CDR3 DNA follows: TGTGCCAGCAGAATTAGCGGGGCTTACAATGAGCAGTTCTTC. The full variable domain, rest sourced from reference TRBV28 and TRBJ2-1, is DVKVTQSSRYLVKRTGEKVFLECVQDMDHENMFWYRQDPGLGLRLIYFSYDVKMKEKGDIPEGYSVSREKKERFSLILESASTNQTSMYLCASRISGAYNEQFFGPGTRLTVL.

The chain recombines TRBV27 with TRBJ2-5; TRBD2 agrees at 9 bases. From germline, CDR1 is MNHEY and CDR2 SMNVEV (reference sequence). The V and J ends lost 6 bases and 6 bases, in that order; junction bases with no gene match: 5. The CDR3 length is 13 residues. The CDR3 loop reads CASSFGLAKTQYF. CDR3 bases: TGTGCCAGCAGCTTCGGACTAGCGAAGACCCAGTACTTC.

V is TRBV19 and J is TRBJ1-2, with TRBD1 as a possible D gene (6 bases). This CDR3 contains 15 residues. Trimming took off 4 bases at V and 5 bases at J, with 17 bases between the two ends. Germline CDR1 reads LNHDA; CDR2 reads SQIVND (reference sequence). The chain's CDR3 is CASSTGQPAKYGYTF. In nucleotides, the CDR3 is TGTGCCAGTAGTACCGGACAGCCAGCAAAATATGGCTACACCTTC. Supplemented by reference TRBV19 and TRBJ1-2, the full variable domain reads DGGITQSPKYLFRKEGQNVTLSCEQNLNHDAMYWYRQDPGQGLRLIYYSQIVNDFQKGDIAEGYSVSREKKESFPLTVTSAQKNPTAFYLCASSTGQPAKYGYTFGSGTRLTVV.

The rearrangement links TRBV24-1 to TRBJ2-5, with 8 positions matching TRBD2. Trimming at V came to 9 bases and at J to 0 bases, leaving 5 bases not matched to a gene. The CDR3 length is 14 residues. The germline V gene encodes CDR1 KGHDR and CDR2 SFDVKD. The CDR3 nucleotides are TGTGCCACCGGCGGGGGGTGGGACCAAGAGACCCAGTACTTC. It codes for CATGGGWDQETQYF.

The CDR3 loop reads CASSQLVDSPLHF. DNA for the CDR3: TGCGCCAGCAGCCAGCTCGTAGATTCACCCCTCCACTTT. The genes are TRBV4-3 and TRBJ1-6, with unresolved D. CDR1 LGHNA and CDR2 YSLEER come from the germline V gene. Trimming took 3 bases from V and 8 from J, leaving 8 bases between them. The CDR3 loop spans 13 amino acids.

The CDR3 sequence: CASSYLGGPSYEQYF. CDR3 nucleotide sequence: TGTGCCAGCAGTTACTTAGGGGGCCCCTCCTACGAGCAGTACTTC. The gene calls are TRBV6-6 and TRBJ2-7, with 7 bases identical to TRBD1. Trimming removed 1 base from V and 0 bases from J; junction bases left unmatched: 3. Per the germline V gene, CDR1 is MNHNY and CDR2 is SVGAGI (reference sequence). The CDR3 runs to 15 residues.

V and J are TRBV29-1 and TRBJ2-5, with TRBD2 matching 9 bases. Trimming at V came to 6 bases and at J to 5 bases, leaving 7 bases not matched to a gene. The CDR3 runs to 13 residues. The V gene's germline CDR1 is SQVTM and CDR2 ANQGSEA. The CDR3 DNA is TGCAGCGTATCGCGGGGGGGCGTCGAGACCCAGTACTTC. As protein: CSVSRGGVETQYF.

CDR3 region: CASSLTVGQNTEAFF. The CDR3 bases are TGTGCCAGCAGCTTAACCGTAGGACAGAACACTGAAGCTTTCTTT. The chain joins TRBV7-2 to TRBJ1-1, with D possibly being TRBD1 (5 bases). The CDR3 length is 15 residues. Germline lookup yields CDR1 SGHTA and CDR2 FQGNSA. Trimming took 2 bases from V and 1 from J, leaving 11 bases between them.